This section outlines one TCR beta chain sequence together with its context. Its antigen is not known. Germline V gives CDR1 SGHTA, CDR2 FQGNSA. There are 16 residues in the CDR3. The trim removed 2 bases at V and 2 bases at J, leaving 5 bases unmatched. The sample belongs to a study of graft-versus-host responses after intestinal transplantation. Study at large: Transplants were multivisceral, liver-intestinal, or isolated intestinal. Study-level results: Detected in recipient marrow were GvH clones, some of which were first observed in ileum or blood.

Some clones are missing from TCRdb's copy, which holds only in-frame ones; the method was immunoSEQ multiplex PCR. There are 130,000 to 150,000 clones in the sample; about 90% occur only once, and approximately 0.2% lies in the top ten. The sequencing used unstimulated CD4+ T cells sorted from spleen or lymph node cells, collected before intestinal transplant. This receptor was taken from a human donor who received an intestinal transplant. The chain has TRBV7-2 and TRBJ2-1, with 8 nucleotides matching TRBD2. CDR3 amino acids: CASSLPQGLAYNEQFF. In DNA, the CDR3 is TGTGCCAGCAGCTTACCTCAGGGACTAGCCTACAATGAGCAGTTCTTC.